One sample yielded the 25 T cell receptor beta chains listed below, sequenced in a study of identical twins. TCRdb passed the 5' RACE reads through MiXCR, listing each CDR3 protein once. The data show around 280,000 distinct CDR3 sequences, with roughly 8.6% seen just once and approximately 2.1% held by the top ten. These data were likewise used in another study, on yellow fever vaccine responses in identical twins.

The sample taken for sequencing was memory (CD45RO+) T cells sorted from blood. These receptors all stem from a woman between 18 and 29 years old in good health.

Ten or more counts support this clonotype. This sequence joins TRBV12-3 or TRBV12-4 and TRBJ2-2; no clear D. The CDR3 loop spans 16 amino acids. The V gene lost 6 bases and the J gene lost 6 bases, with 20 bases spanning the gap. DNA of the CDR3: TGTGCCAGCAGCCCCCCCCCGACTTGGAGCGCCGGGGAGCTGTTTTTT. It is translated as CASSPPPTWSAGELFF.

This clonotype was counted ten times or more. The chain has TRBV3-1 and TRBJ2-7; no reliable D call. CDR1 is LGHDT, CDR2 YNNKEL, per germline (reference sequence). V lost 2 bases to trimming and J lost 7 bases, with 15 bases between them. There are 14 residues in the CDR3. CDR3 nucleotide sequence: TGTGCCAGCAGCCAAAATCCGGGCCCCGGGGAGCAGTACGTC. This gives the protein CASSQNPGPGEQYV.

This clonotype has a count of ten or more. The chain carries TRBV7-3 and TRBJ2-3, with unresolved D. In germline, CDR1 is SGHTA, CDR2 FQGTGA. The CDR3 runs to 15 residues. V was trimmed by 4 bases and J by 2 bases, leaving 13 bases between them. The CDR3 region is CASSSSGINTDTQYF. CDR3 nucleotide sequence: TGTGCCAGCAGCTCCAGTGGGATAAACACAGATACGCAGTATTTT.

This clonotype was found a few times. The V call is TRBV5-6, the J call TRBJ2-1, with D uncertain. The V end was cut by 1 base, the J end by 0 bases, with 8 bases between. CDR3 size: 15 residues. Germline CDR1 and CDR2: SGHDT and YYEEEE. CDR3 sequence reads: CASSLSSLSYNEQFF. The CDR3 DNA follows: TGTGCCAGCAGCTTGTCATCCCTCTCCTACAATGAGCAGTTCTTC. Using reference TRBV5-6 and TRBJ2-1 for the parts outside the CDR3, the full variable domain is DAGVTQSPTHLIKTRGQQVTLRCSPKSGHDTVSWYQQALGQGPQFIFQYYEEEERQRGNFPDRFSGHQFPNYSSELNVNALLLGDSALYLCASSLSSLSYNEQFFGPGTRLTVL.

This chain uses TRBV6-5 with TRBJ1-1, with D possibly being TRBD1 (5 bases). V lost 0 bases, J lost 1 base, and 9 bases lay in between. This CDR3 spans 15 amino acids. The V gene's germline CDR1 is MNHEY and CDR2 SVGAGI. The chain's CDR3 is CASSYSGQANTEAFF. For the CDR3, the DNA is TGTGCCAGCAGTTACTCGGGGCAGGCGAACACTGAAGCTTTCTTT.

The gene calls are TRBV7-2 and TRBJ2-7; 7 bases are a match to TRBD1. Per the germline V gene, CDR1 is SGHTA and CDR2 is FQGNSA. CDR3 length equals 14 residues. Trimming took 1 base from V and 3 from J; bases not matched to a gene: 3. CDR3: CASSLETGNYEQYF. DNA of the CDR3: TGTGCCAGCAGCTTAGAGACAGGGAACTACGAGCAGTACTTC.

Only a few counts were recorded for this clonotype. The V and J genes are TRBV7-9 and TRBJ2-3; unclear D gene. Looked up from germline, CDR1 is SEHNR and CDR2 is FQNEAQ (reference sequence). The CDR3 sequence is 15 residues long. V lost 7 bases and J 0 bases, leaving 14 bases between the germline ends. The CDR3 protein is CASTRDFTSTDTQYF. Here the CDR3 DNA reads TGTGCCAGCACAAGAGACTTCACTAGCACAGATACGCAGTATTTT.

This clonotype showed up many times. The CDR3 DNA reads TGCAGTGCTAGAGATCTGGCAGGGGGAACGAACACTGAAGCTTTCTTT. Protein: CSARDLAGGTNTEAFF. The chain carries TRBV20-1 and TRBJ1-1; the match to TRBD1 covers 7 bases. J lost 1 base, V lost 0 bases, and 8 bases had no gene match. This CDR3 is 16 amino acids long. Germline V CDR1 and CDR2: DFQATT, SNEGSKA (reference sequence).

V is TRBV4-2 and J is TRBJ2-1, with 10 bases identical to TRBD2. Germline CDR1 is LGHNA and CDR2 is YNFKEQ. The CDR3 spans 17 residues. V lost 0 bases and J lost 6; bases outside the gene matches: 8. As DNA, the CDR3 is TGTGCCAGCAGCCAAGATTGGGCTAGCGGGAGTGTCAATGAGCAGTTCTTC. Encoded protein: CASSQDWASGSVNEQFF.

DNA of the CDR3: TGTGCCAGCAGCTTATATCCCCAAGGGTCCTACGAGCAGTACTTC. Translated, it gives CASSLYPQGSYEQYF. This chain uses TRBV7-2 with TRBJ2-7; D unclear. Germline CDR1 reads SGHTA; CDR2 reads FQGNSA. The CDR3 totals 15 residues. With 2 bases removed from V and 1 base from J, the gap between germline ends came to 12 bases.

This clonotype was picked up many times. The chain uses TRBV6-1 and TRBJ1-2; D not resolved. In germline, CDR1 is MNHNS, CDR2 SASEGT. The CDR3 totals 14 residues. Deletions cut 5 bases from V and 3 bases from J, with 13 bases between. The CDR3 nucleotides read TGTGCCAGCAGTCCGACTGACGGTTACTATGGCTACACCTTC. Amino acid sequence: CASSPTDGYYGYTF.

This clonotype showed up many times. This sequence joins TRBV12-3 or TRBV12-4 and TRBJ2-2; 12 bases are shared with TRBD2. The V and J ends lost 1 base and 8 bases, in that order; junction bases with no gene match: 2. This CDR3 region has 15 residues. The CDR3 DNA is TGTGCCAGCAGTTTAGGGACTAGCGGGAATGGGGAGCTGTTTTTT. Protein product: CASSLGTSGNGELFF.

This clonotype was seen a handful of times. The genes are TRBV20-1 and TRBJ2-7; 11 nucleotides line up with TRBD2. CDR3 length: 16 amino acids. Trimming cost V 1 base and J 7 bases; bases outside gene matches: 12. Per germline, CDR1 DFQATT and CDR2 SNEGSKA (reference sequence). The CDR3 reads CSARVGVGTSGLEQYF. The CDR3 DNA follows: TGCAGTGCTAGAGTCGGGGTTGGGACTAGCGGACTGGAGCAGTACTTC.

This clonotype was detected a few times. DNA of the CDR3: TGTGCCAGCAGTCCAAGACAGGGACCGGCCTCAGTCTTCTCTGGAAACACCATATATTTT. It translates to CASSPRQGPASVFSGNTIYF. The chain uses TRBV11-2 and TRBJ1-3; 7 bases agree with TRBD1. With 6 bases clipped from V and 0 bases from J, the junction kept 20 bases outside the gene matches. This CDR3 is 20 amino acids long. Germline CDR1 SGHAT, CDR2 FQNNGV.

This clonotype was observed a handful of times. This chain joins TRBV6-5 and TRBJ2-3, with TRBD2 matching 10 bases. Trimming removed 0 bases from V and 6 bases from J; junction bases left unmatched: 12. CDR3 length: 18 residues. CDR1 is MNHEY and CDR2 is SVGAGI in the germline V gene. The chain's CDR3 is CASSYSMGSGGAYDTQYF. DNA for the CDR3: TGTGCCAGCAGTTACTCAATGGGGAGCGGGGGGGCATATGATACGCAGTATTTT.

In its sample, this clonotype was seen many times. V and J are TRBV5-5 and TRBJ2-7; the match to TRBD2 covers 8 bases. The CDR3 covers 15 residues. Germline CDR1 and CDR2: SGHKS and YYEKEE (reference sequence). The ends lost 2 bases at V and 0 bases at J; junction bases unmatched: 4. In DNA form, the CDR3 reads TGTGCCAGCAGCTTAAACGGGGGGGCCTCCTACGAGCAGTACGTC. Encoded protein: CASSLNGGASYEQYV.

V and J are TRBV25-1 and TRBJ2-2; 9 positions match TRBD1. The CDR3 is 18 amino acids. The V gene's germline CDR1 is MGHDK and CDR2 SYGVNS. After removal of 5 bases from V and 0 bases from J, the junction contained 10 bases not matched to a gene. CDR3: CASSSRTGGPTNTGELFF. The CDR3 DNA reads as TGTGCCAGCAGTTCCCGCACAGGGGGCCCAACGAACACCGGGGAGCTGTTTTTT.

This clonotype was counted ten times or more. The chain couples TRBV12-5 to TRBJ2-2; no reliable D call. V lost 3 bases, J lost 6 bases, and 14 bases lay in between. The V gene's germline CDR1 is LGHNT and CDR2 FRNRAP. This CDR3 is 15 amino acids long. CDR3: CASGLQSPGSGELFF. The DNA for the CDR3 is TGTGCTAGTGGTTTACAATCTCCCGGGTCCGGGGAGCTGTTTTTT.

This chain uses TRBV9 with TRBJ2-3; 11 positions agree with TRBD2. The CDR3 totals 16 residues. Trimming took 3 bases from V and 2 from J; bases not matched to a gene: 5. Germline V gene lookup returns CDR1 SGDLS and CDR2 YYNGEE. The CDR3 coding sequence is TGTGCCAGCAGCGCCTTAGCGGGAGGGGTCACAGATACGCAGTATTTT. This codes for CASSALAGGVTDTQYF.

V usage is TRBV9 and J usage is TRBJ2-1; 9 nucleotides agree with TRBD2. There are 16 residues in the CDR3. V dropped 3 bases and J dropped 4; count of bases not matched to a gene: 8. CDR1 is SGDLS and CDR2 is YYNGEE in the germline V gene. As DNA, the CDR3 is TGTGCCAGCAGCGCATCTAGCGGGAAGAATTACAATGAGCAGTTCTTC. Residues: CASSASSGKNYNEQFF.

The rearrangement uses TRBV11-1 and TRBJ2-7, with a possible D match to TRBD1 (5 bases). Trimming stripped 3 bases from V and 6 bases from J, with 12 bases between. In germline, CDR1 is SGHAT, CDR2 FQDESV (reference sequence). This CDR3 spans 13 amino acids. CDR3 in amino acids: CASSLIQGAEQYF. CDR3 in DNA: TGTGCCAGCAGCTTGATTCAGGGTGCCGAGCAGTACTTC.

This clonotype was observed at least ten times. The chain is built from TRBV3-1 and TRBJ2-2; 8 bases line up with TRBD1. The J segment lost 5 bases and the V segment lost 3 bases, leaving 8 bases of the junction unmatched. The CDR3 runs to 16 residues. CDR1 and CDR2 from the germline V gene are LGHDT and YNNKEL (reference sequence). In DNA form, the CDR3 reads TGTGCCAGCAGCCAGAACAGGGGGATAGGAACCGGGGAGCTGTTTTTT. The encoded protein is CASSQNRGIGTGELFF.

Details on this clonotype: At one end the junction does not follow the germline gene, possibly because of a read error. The V and J genes are TRBV3-1 and TRBJ2-1; 10 bases agree with TRBD2. The CDR3 is made up of 17 amino acids. Germline assignment: CDR1 LGHDT and CDR2 YNNKEL (reference sequence). As DNA, the CDR3 is TGTGCCAGCAGCCAAGTAATCAGGACTAGCGGCTACAATGATCAGTTCTTC. This encodes CASSQVIRTSGYNDQFF.

This clonotype was seen many times. This chain joins TRBV3-1 and TRBJ2-7; D is perhaps TRBD2 (6 bases). The CDR3 runs to 13 residues. Germline CDR1 and CDR2: LGHDT and YNNKEL (reference sequence). The germline V and J ends were trimmed by 4 bases and 3 bases, with 10 bases remaining between them. The CDR3 region is CASSPGLIYEQYF. In DNA, the CDR3 is TGTGCCAGCAGCCCGGGACTCATCTACGAGCAGTACTTC.

This clonotype occurred many times. The chain links TRBV4-1 to TRBJ2-3; tentative D call: TRBD1 (5 bases). Germline loops: CDR1 MGHRA, CDR2 YSYEKL. The CDR3 covers 14 residues. V lost 4 bases and J 2 bases, leaving 10 bases between the germline ends. Here the CDR3 DNA reads TGCGCCAGCAGCCCCCGACAGATCACAGATACGCAGTATTTT. Amino acid sequence: CASSPRQITDTQYF.